The 12 T cell receptor beta chains reported below all come from one sample, sequenced in a study of T cell repertoires in cytomegalovirus infection. MiXCR, applied by TCRdb to the reads, yields one record per CDR3 protein. The repertoire holds 250,000 or so distinct CDR3 sequences, with roughly an eighth as singletons. The source material was PBMCs. The receptor set was obtained from a human donor in good health (CMV status not recorded). Some clones in this sample may be carry-over from other donors' samples.

This clonotype was seen many times. This chain uses TRBV7-2 with TRBJ2-5, with D tentatively TRBD1 (5 bases). The CDR3 is 16 residues long. Germline lookup yields CDR1 SGHTA and CDR2 FQGNSA. Trimming removed 5 bases from V and 2 bases from J, with 18 bases in between. CDR3 sequence: CASSREPLAGQETQYF. CDR3 DNA sequence: TGTGCCAGCAGCCGCGAACCTTTGGCAGGGCAAGAGACCCAGTACTTC. Drawing the rest from reference TRBV7-2 and TRBJ2-5, the complete variable domain is GAGVSQSPSNKVTEKGKDVELRCDPISGHTALYWYRQSLGQGLEFLIYFQGNSAPDKSGLPSDRFSAERTGGSVSTLTIQRTQQEDSAVYLCASSREPLAGQETQYFGPGTRLLVL.

This chain uses TRBV11-2 with TRBJ2-7, with a tentative D call TRBD2 (5 bases). The CDR3 runs to 15 residues. Deletions cut 1 base from V and 7 bases from J, with 17 bases between. CDR1 and CDR2 from the germline V gene are SGHAT and FQNNGV. The CDR3 region has the DNA TGTGCCAGCAGCTTAGTTCTGTCCGGGGTTCGGGAGCAGTACTTC. It codes for CASSLVLSGVREQYF.

This clonotype appeared many times. This chain links TRBV11-1 with TRBJ2-2, with 7 bases that match TRBD2. The CDR3 extends over 15 amino acids. Germline lookup yields CDR1 SGHAT and CDR2 FQDESV (reference sequence). J gave up 6 bases and V 3 bases, and 7 bases lay outside the gene matches. This CDR3 is CASSLRSGGAGELFF. The CDR3 nucleotides are TGTGCCAGCAGCTTGCGGTCGGGAGGTGCCGGGGAGCTGTTTTTT.

This clonotype was counted at least ten times. The chain joins TRBV28 to TRBJ1-5; D possibly corresponds to TRBD1 (5 bases). V shed 7 bases and J shed 3 bases, with 13 bases lying between them. This CDR3 spans 14 amino acids. Germline assignment: CDR1 MDHEN and CDR2 SYDVKM. CDR3 nucleotides: TGTGCCAGCATGGGAGCAGGGTACAATCAGCCCCAGCATTTT. It specifies CASMGAGYNQPQHF.

The chain links TRBV20-1 to TRBJ1-1; D call uncertain. V shed 4 bases and J shed 4 bases, with 10 bases lying between them. The CDR3 contains 12 residues. Germline CDR1 DFQATT, CDR2 SNEGSKA (reference sequence). The CDR3 region has the DNA TGCAGTGCTACAGACACTATCACTGAAGCTTTCTTT. Protein: CSATDTITEAFF.

This clonotype was recorded many times. V is TRBV19 and J is TRBJ1-5; 7 positions agree with TRBD1. The CDR3 contains 14 residues. CDR1 is LNHDA and CDR2 is SQIVND in the germline V gene (reference sequence). V gave up 6 bases and J gave up 1 base; unmatched junction bases: 3. CDR3 sequence: CASRSTGSNQPQHF. CDR3 DNA sequence: TGTGCCAGTAGATCGACAGGGAGCAATCAGCCCCAGCATTTT.

The V gene is TRBV15, the J gene TRBJ2-2; D is perhaps TRBD2 (6 bases). This CDR3 has 15 amino acids. The ends were cut back, 0 bases at V and 5 bases at J, with 10 bases in the middle. CDR1 and CDR2 (germline): LNHNV, YYDKDF (reference sequence). The CDR3 bases are TGTGCCACCAGCAGAGATCCTAGCGAAACCGGGGAGCTGTTTTTT. Amino acid sequence: CATSRDPSETGELFF.

The chain carries TRBV12-3 or TRBV12-4 and TRBJ1-1; no firm D call. V was trimmed by 0 bases and J by 4 bases, leaving 15 bases between them. The CDR3 length is 16 residues. The CDR3 is CASSLAPAGEGTEAFF. DNA of the CDR3: TGTGCCAGCAGTTTAGCGCCGGCGGGCGAAGGCACTGAAGCTTTCTTT.

The rearrangement links TRBV20-1 to TRBJ2-7, with 7 positions matching TRBD2. The V segment lost 0 bases and the J segment 4 bases; nucleotides outside the gene matches: 6. The CDR3 is 14 residues long. Germline V CDR1 and CDR2: DFQATT, SNEGSKA (reference sequence). The CDR3 region has the DNA TGCAGTGCTAGAGATCTAGCGGAGATTTACGAGCAGTACTTC. It specifies CSARDLAEIYEQYF.

The table lists this clonotype with many counts. V is TRBV7-2 and J is TRBJ2-2, with 9 bases aligning to TRBD2. Unmatched junction bases numbered 10, after V lost 0 bases and J lost 5 bases. Germline V gene sequence: CDR1 SGHTA, CDR2 FQGNSA. This CDR3 region has 18 residues. CDR3 in amino acids: CASSLAQGITSGTGELFF. The CDR3 DNA is TGTGCCAGCAGCTTAGCACAGGGGATAACTAGCGGGACCGGGGAGCTGTTTTTT.

V gene TRBV11-2 combines with J gene TRBJ2-3; 9 bases map to TRBD1. In germline, CDR1 is SGHAT, CDR2 FQNNGV. V lost 6 bases, J lost 2 bases, and 9 bases stayed unmatched. CDR3 length: 16 residues. The CDR3 bases are TGTGCCAGCAGTAACAGGGGGCGGGTGGACACAGATACGCAGTATTTT. Its protein product is CASSNRGRVDTDTQYF.

In its sample, this clonotype was seen a few times. The gene calls are TRBV25-1 and TRBJ2-4; D not certain. Deletions cut 3 bases from V and 0 bases from J, with 9 bases between. Germline values: CDR1 MGHDK, CDR2 SYGVNS. There are 15 residues in the CDR3. The CDR3 DNA follows: TGTGCCAGCAGTGATGGATTCCTAGCCAAAAACATTCAGTACTTC. Its translation is CASSDGFLAKNIQYF.